This T cell receptor beta chain originates from a study of T cell repertoires in cytomegalovirus infection. V gave up 0 bases and J gave up 3 bases; unmatched junction bases: 11. The CDR3 loop spans 18 amino acids. Germline V gene sequence: CDR1 SGHRS, CDR2 YFSETQ. TCRdb fed the reads into MiXCR, producing one record per CDR3 protein. The sample has roughly 230,000 distinct CDR3 sequences, under 25% seen once. This clonotype was picked up many times. The clonotype comes from a human donor in good health (CMV status not recorded). Some clones in this sample may be carry-over from other donors' samples. Material: CD8+ T cells from PBMCs. The chain employs TRBV5-1 and TRBJ2-3; 9 bases fit TRBD1. The DNA of the CDR3 is TGCGCCAGCAGCTTGGCCGTCGTGGGACAGGGAGAAACAGATACGCAGTATTTT. Translating gives CASSLAVVGQGETDTQYF. The variable domain in full, completed from reference TRBV5-1 and TRBJ2-3, reads KAGVTQTPRYLIKTRGQQVTLSCSPISGHRSVSWYQQTPGQGLQFLFEYFSETQRNKGNFPGRFSGRQFSNSRSEMNVSTLELGDSALYLCASSLAVVGQGETDTQYFGPGTRLTVL.